This T cell receptor (beta chain) stems from a study of CD8 T cells in Susac syndrome. Patients with stable or active relapsing-remitting disease, all of them treatment-naive, made up the multiple sclerosis controls. cDNA came from approximately 0.5 to 1 ug RNA primed by random hexamers. One entry per CDR3 protein, called by TCRdb with MiXCR from the immunoSEQ multiplex PCR reads. The data hold 170,000 or so distinct CDR3 sequences, with 80% to 95% observed a single time. Sequencing input: CD4+ T cells from PBMCs. This receptor was identified in a human donor with multiple sclerosis.

The CDR3 loop reads CASSRTMNTEAFF. CDR3 sequence (DNA): TGTGCCAGCAGCCGAACTATGAACACTGAAGCTTTCTTT. The chain carries TRBV7-9 and TRBJ1-1; D is unresolved. Germline lookup yields CDR1 SEHNR and CDR2 FQNEAQ (reference sequence). Trimming removed 5 bases at V and 0 bases at J, with 7 bases between. The CDR3 is 13 amino acids.